This entry concerns a single T cell receptor beta chain. The method was immunoSEQ multiplex PCR; TCRdb's version includes in-frame clones alone and lacks a portion of them. The repertoire consists of fewer than 85,000 clones, with under 95% occurring once and the leading ten covering approximately 8%. The data derive from a study of blood T cell repertoires in COVID-19. CDR3 size: 17 residues. Germline V gene lookup returns CDR1 MNHEY and CDR2 SMNVEV (reference sequence). V lost 7 bases to trimming and J lost 7 bases; unmatched junction nucleotides: 16. This TCR was recovered from a human donor in a cohort sampled during active COVID-19. The chain carries TRBV27 and TRBJ1-5; TRBD1 matches at 10 bases. The sequenced material came from peripheral blood. CDR3 in amino acids: CASTPSWGTGEEQPQHF. CDR3 coding DNA: TGTGCCAGCACCCCGTCATGGGGGACAGGGGAGGAACAGCCCCAGCATTTT.